The next 16 T cell receptor beta chains were all read from a single sample in a study of cytomegalovirus exposure and HLA in healthy donors. The PCR was carried out with 60 Vbeta primers and 13 Jbeta primers. The method was immunoSEQ multiplex PCR; TCRdb's version includes in-frame clones alone and lacks a portion of them. The sample consists of approximately 160,000 clones, around 78% of them appearing once. Specimen: PBMCs. The receptors here all came from a woman aged 40-49 years in good health and CMV-seronegative.

CDR3 bases: TGCGCCAGCAGCTTGACAGCGGGAGAAGTCGGGGAGCTGTTTTTT. Amino acid sequence: CASSLTAGEVGELFF. V and J are TRBV5-1 and TRBJ2-2, with 8 positions matching TRBD2. V gave up 1 base and J gave up 7 bases; unmatched junction bases: 6. Germline CDR1 is SGHRS and CDR2 is YFSETQ. The CDR3 contains 15 residues.

This chain joins TRBV30 and TRBJ1-1; D call uncertain. The CDR3 sequence is 17 residues long. Trimming took 4 bases from V and 5 from J, leaving 26 bases between them. Germline V gene lookup returns CDR1 GTSNPN and CDR2 SVGIG (reference sequence). CDR3 bases: TGTGCCTGGACCGCCCTCAACAGTTTGAGTGTTCGGACTGAAGCTTTCTTT. Translation gives CAWTALNSLSVRTEAFF.

The chain links TRBV6-1 to TRBJ1-5, with D possibly being TRBD1 (6 bases). Trimming left V 1 base short and J 5 bases short, with 12 bases between. The CDR3 is 15 amino acids. From germline, CDR1 is MNHNS and CDR2 SASEGT. CDR3 nucleotides: TGTGCCAGCAGTGAAGGAACGGGGGGCTATCAGCCCCAGCATTTT. Translated: CASSEGTGGYQPQHF.

CDR3 loop: CASSLRRPTGGGGYTF. In DNA form, the CDR3 reads TGTGCCAGCAGTCTCAGACGACCGACAGGGGGTGGTGGCTACACCTTC. The chain carries TRBV5-4 and TRBJ1-2; 9 bases match TRBD1. Germline V gene sequence: CDR1 SGHNT, CDR2 YYREEE (reference sequence). V dropped 5 bases and J dropped 7; count of bases not matched to a gene: 15. The CDR3 length is 16 residues.

The chain is built from TRBV5-4 and TRBJ2-2; possible D gene TRBD2, 5 bases. The CDR3 extends over 16 amino acids. Germline CDR1 SGHNT, CDR2 YYREEE (reference sequence). Trimming removed 5 bases from V and 5 bases from J, with 19 bases in between. CDR3 nucleotides: TGTGCCAGCAGACCGGGTAGCGCTCTACAGACCGGGGAGCTGTTTTTT. Translating gives CASRPGSALQTGELFF. Drawing the rest from reference TRBV5-4 and TRBJ2-2, the complete variable domain is ETGVTQSPTHLIKTRGQQVTLRCSSQSGHNTVSWYQQALGQGPQFIFQYYREEENGRGNFPPRFSGLQFPNYSSELNVNALELDDSALYLCASRPGSALQTGELFFGEGSRLTVL.

This rearrangement joins TRBV6-5 to TRBJ2-5; possibly TRBD2 for D (5 bases). The CDR3 sequence is 14 residues long. Germline V gives CDR1 MNHEY, CDR2 SVGAGI. The V end lost 4 bases, the J end lost 1 base, and 10 bases lay between the germline ends. The CDR3 coding sequence is TGTGCCAGCAGTTCCAGACTACTCCAAGAGACCCAGTACTTC. It is translated as CASSSRLLQETQYF.

This clone was seen once. The rearrangement uses TRBV18 and TRBJ1-1; TRBD1 might be the D (6 bases). CDR1 is KGHSH, CDR2 LQKENI, per germline. The V end was cut by 6 bases, the J end by 6 bases, with 11 bases between. The CDR3 spans 12 residues. The DNA of the CDR3 is TGTGCCAGCTCGACTCGGACAGCTGAAGCTTTCTTT. Protein sequence: CASSTRTAEAFF.

This rearrangement joins TRBV4-2 to TRBJ1-5; a possible D gene is TRBD1 (6 bases). This CDR3 region has 15 residues. Between the trimmed V and J ends, which lost 0 bases and 2 bases, there was a span of 8 bases. Germline V gene data show CDR1 as LGHNA and CDR2 as YNFKEQ. The CDR3, as DNA: TGTGCCAGCAGCCAAGAAGGGGGGGGCAATCAGCCCCAGCATTTT. Encoded protein: CASSQEGGGNQPQHF.

The V gene is TRBV7-2, the J gene TRBJ2-7; 10 nucleotides line up with TRBD2. The junction had 7 bases not matched to a gene; V was cut back by 2 bases and J by 6 bases. Germline V gives CDR1 SGHTA, CDR2 FQGNSA. This CDR3 has 15 residues. CDR3: CASSLMSSGRGEQYF. The CDR3 bases are TGTGCCAGCAGCTTAATGTCTAGCGGGAGAGGCGAGCAGTACTTC.

V usage is TRBV7-2 and J usage is TRBJ1-1; no definite D call. V shed 1 base and J shed 1 base, with 7 bases lying between them. The CDR3 consists of 14 residues. CDR1 is SGHTA, CDR2 FQGNSA, per germline. CDR3 sequence (DNA): TGTGCCAGCAGCTTAGTTCGGTGGAACACTGAAGCTTTCTTT. Translated: CASSLVRWNTEAFF.

The chain has TRBV7-8 and TRBJ2-1, with D possibly being TRBD1 (8 bases). V was cut by 5 bases and J by 6 bases, with 17 bases left in between. The CDR3 is 15 amino acids. The germline gives CDR1 SGHVS, CDR2 FQNEAQ. The CDR3 reads CASSPGQGGVNEQFF. CDR3 sequence (DNA): TGTGCCAGCAGCCCCGGACAGGGAGGGGTCAATGAGCAGTTCTTC.

This clone was picked up one time. The rearrangement links TRBV2 to TRBJ2-5, with TRBD2 matching 8 bases. The CDR3 covers 15 residues. Germline values: CDR1 SNHLY, CDR2 FYNNEI. Trimming removed 1 base from V and 4 bases from J; junction bases left unmatched: 5. CDR3 sequence (DNA): TGTGCCAGCAGTGAAGGAGGGCTAGCGGGAGAGACCCAGTACTTC. This encodes CASSEGGLAGETQYF. The full variable domain, with the rest looked up from reference TRBV2 and TRBJ2-5, is EPEVTQTPSHQVTQMGQEVILRCVPISNHLYFYWYRQILGQKVEFLVSFYNNEISEKSEIFDDQFSVERPDGSNFTLKIRSTKLEDSAMYFCASSEGGLAGETQYFGPGTRLLVL.

V gene TRBV6-6 combines with J gene TRBJ2-7; TRBD1 matches 8 bases. The CDR3 is 14 amino acids. Germline V lookup: CDR1 MNHNY, CDR2 SVGAGI (reference sequence). Losses at the gene ends were 2 bases for V and 3 bases for J; bases not matched to a gene: 3. The DNA of the CDR3 is TGTGCCAGCAGTTACGAGACAGGGGTCTACGAGCAGTACTTC. The encoded protein is CASSYETGVYEQYF.

This chain joins TRBV2 and TRBJ2-1, with a possible D match to TRBD2 (5 bases). V lost 5 bases and J lost 7, with 15 bases in between. The CDR3 has 14 residues. From germline, CDR1 is SNHLY and CDR2 FYNNEI. The CDR3 spells CASSNSAGGNEQFF. Written as DNA, the CDR3 is TGTGCCAGCAGTAATTCCGCCGGAGGAAATGAGCAGTTCTTC.

This chain uses TRBV4-2 with TRBJ2-1; 10 positions match TRBD2. Germline V gene lookup returns CDR1 LGHNA and CDR2 YNFKEQ. The CDR3 totals 14 residues. J was trimmed by 7 bases and V by 0 bases; bases with no gene match: 0. CDR3 sequence (DNA): TGTGCCAGCAGCCAAGAACTAGCGGGAAATGAGCAGTTCTTC. Its protein is CASSQELAGNEQFF.

CDR3 nucleotides: TGTGCCAGCAGTTACCGCATGACATCTGGAGGCTACACCTTC. It yields the protein CASSYRMTSGGYTF. The chain joins TRBV6-5 to TRBJ1-2, with D unresolved. Germline V CDR1 and CDR2: MNHEY, SVGAGI. Trimming removed 2 bases from V and 8 bases from J, with 15 bases in between. This CDR3 has 14 amino acids.